What follows are 32 T cell receptor beta chains derived from one specimen sequenced in a study of T cell responses to AZD1222 COVID-19 vaccine. Clones were read by immunoSEQ multiplex PCR, and TCRdb kept only the in-frame ones, dropping some. The sample consists of approximately 150,000 clones, more than 80% of them appearing once. The sequenced sample was peripheral blood, obtained on day 0 of AZD1222 vaccination. These TCRs come from an adult in good health.

This clone was detected only a few times. The chain has TRBV9 and TRBJ2-2; D is ambiguous. CDR1 is SGDLS, CDR2 YYNGEE, per germline. CDR3 size: 13 residues. Trimming pared 1 base from V and 4 bases from J, leaving 5 bases between. The CDR3 reads CASSVSTTGELFF. The CDR3 DNA sequence: TGTGCCAGCAGCGTATCGACCACCGGGGAGCTGTTTTTT.

The chain joins TRBV7-2 to TRBJ2-3; D is undetermined. Germline-derived CDR1 and CDR2 are SGHTA and FQGNSA. CDR3 length: 12 amino acids. V lost 1 base to trimming and J lost 12 bases, with 11 bases between them. CDR3 residues: CASSLGRSDQYF. DNA of the CDR3: TGTGCCAGCAGCTTAGGGCGGTCCGACCAGTATTTT.

The rearrangement uses TRBV7-2 and TRBJ2-5, with 7 bases lining up with TRBD2. This CDR3 contains 16 residues. The junction had 8 bases not matched to a gene; V was cut back by 2 bases and J by 2 bases. In germline, CDR1 is SGHTA, CDR2 FQGNSA. This chain's CDR3 is CASSLLPGGPQETQYF. The CDR3 region has the DNA TGTGCCAGCAGCTTATTGCCGGGAGGCCCTCAAGAGACCCAGTACTTC.

This chain uses TRBV5-5 with TRBJ2-2; D remains ambiguous. Trimming took off 4 bases at V and 1 base at J, with 8 bases between the two ends. Germline loops: CDR1 SGHKS, CDR2 YYEKEE (reference sequence). This CDR3 contains 14 residues. The CDR3 nucleotides read TGTGCCAGCAGCACGGACGGGAACACCGGGGAGCTGTTTTTT. This encodes CASSTDGNTGELFF.

The chain uses TRBV7-3 and TRBJ1-1; a weak D match, TRBD1 (5 bases). V dropped 5 bases and J dropped 7 bases, with 11 bases sitting between them. The CDR3 covers 12 residues. Germline CDR1 reads SGHTA; CDR2 reads FQGTGA. This CDR3 reads CASSPGTLEAFF. As DNA, the CDR3 is TGTGCCAGCAGCCCCGGGACCCTTGAAGCTTTCTTT.

The rearrangement links TRBV30 to TRBJ1-2, with 9 nucleotides matching TRBD1. The V gene end was trimmed by 2 bases and the J gene end by 8 bases; junction bases not matched to a gene: 12. The CDR3 has 15 residues. Germline CDR1 reads GTSNPN; CDR2 reads SVGIG (reference sequence). CDR3 sequence (DNA): TGTGCCTGGAGTTTAGGGGACAGGGCTCATCGAGGCTACACCTTC. Translation gives CAWSLGDRAHRGYTF.

J is TRBJ1-2 and V is TRBV4-2, with D possibly being TRBD1 (5 bases). Germline V gene data show CDR1 as LGHNA and CDR2 as YNFKEQ. V lost 3 bases to trimming and J lost 8 bases, with 19 bases between them. The CDR3 extends over 15 amino acids. Here the CDR3 reads CASSQDKRSKTGYTF. CDR3 bases: TGTGCCAGCAGCCAGGACAAGCGAAGTAAAACCGGCTACACCTTC.

This clone has ten or more counts. V usage is TRBV4-1 and J usage is TRBJ2-1; TRBD2 matches 9 bases. Germline CDR1 and CDR2: MGHRA and YSYEKL. V trimming: 4 bases; J trimming: 4 bases; junction bases outside the gene matches: 5. The CDR3 covers 15 residues. The CDR3 nucleotides read TGCGCCAGCAGCCTTTGGAGCGGGGGGTACAATGAGCAGTTCTTC. Translated, it gives CASSLWSGGYNEQFF.

The chain combines TRBV28 with TRBJ1-2; D is uncertain. This CDR3 comprises 13 residues. V lost 3 bases and J 8 bases, leaving 13 bases between the germline ends. Germline CDR1 is MDHEN and CDR2 is SYDVKM. CDR3 DNA sequence: TGTGCCAGCAGTTTCGGGAATCTTGCCGGCTACACCTTC. Its protein is CASSFGNLAGYTF.

V usage is TRBV6-2 or TRBV6-3 and J usage is TRBJ2-1; 7 nucleotides agree with TRBD2. Germline CDR1 is MNHEY and CDR2 is SVGEGT. The V segment lost 7 bases and the J segment 1 base; nucleotides outside the gene matches: 4. The CDR3 consists of 14 residues. CDR3 in amino acids: CASTPSGSYNEQFF. In nucleotides, the CDR3 is TGTGCCAGCACCCCTAGCGGTTCCTACAATGAGCAGTTCTTC.

The chain carries TRBV6-5 and TRBJ1-5; D is unresolved. The germline V and J ends were trimmed by 6 bases and 0 bases, with 9 bases remaining between them. Germline V gene data show CDR1 as MNHEY and CDR2 as SVGAGI. The CDR3 spans 14 residues. The CDR3 protein is CASSQDGSNQPQHF. CDR3 coding DNA: TGTGCCAGCAGCCAGGACGGTAGCAATCAGCCCCAGCATTTT.

The chain carries TRBV11-1 and TRBJ2-1; D might be TRBD1 (5 bases). Germline loops: CDR1 SGHAT, CDR2 FQDESV (reference sequence). The V and J ends lost 0 bases and 7 bases respectively, with 10 bases between them. The CDR3 has 14 residues. The CDR3 is CASSLALGPNEQFF. The CDR3 bases are TGTGCCAGCAGCTTAGCTCTGGGGCCTAATGAGCAGTTCTTC.

The chain joins TRBV7-2 to TRBJ2-7, with 9 positions matching TRBD2. V was clipped by 5 bases and J by 3 bases; unmatched bases: 8. The length of the CDR3 is 15 residues. Germline V gene sequence: CDR1 SGHTA, CDR2 FQGNSA. The CDR3 loop reads CASSPPLAGFYEQYF. CDR3 coding DNA: TGTGCCAGCAGCCCGCCCCTAGCGGGATTCTACGAGCAGTACTTC.

For the CDR3, the DNA is TGCGCCAGCAGCCAACTGCAGGGGTCCTACGAGCAGTACTTC. This sequence encodes CASSQLQGSYEQYF. The V gene is TRBV4-1, the J gene TRBJ2-7; maybe TRBD1 (6 bases). The CDR3 loop spans 14 amino acids. Looked up from germline, CDR1 is MGHRA and CDR2 is YSYEKL. The V gene lost 2 bases and the J gene lost 1 base, with 9 bases spanning the gap.

This clone appeared a single time. At one end the junction does not follow the germline gene, possibly because of a read error. V gene TRBV7-2 combines with J gene TRBJ1-2; weak D call: TRBD1 (5 bases). Looked up from germline, CDR1 is SGHTA and CDR2 is FQGNSA. The CDR3 has 11 amino acids. CDR3 coding DNA: TGTGCCAGCACCCAGGGTTCCAGTGGACTCTTC. This codes for CASTQGSSGLF. The variable domain in full, with the rest retrieved from reference TRBV7-2 and TRBJ1-2, is GAGVSQSPSNKVTEKGKDVELRCDPISGHTALYWYRQSLGQGLEFLIYFQGNSAPDKSGLPSDRFSAERTGGSVSTLTIQRTQQEDSAVYLCASTQGSSGLFGSGTRLTVV.

This rearrangement joins TRBV7-9 to TRBJ1-2; 7 bases fit TRBD1. This CDR3 spans 15 amino acids. Germline V gene data show CDR1 as SEHNR and CDR2 as FQNEAQ (reference sequence). Trimming at V came to 5 bases and at J to 8 bases, leaving 14 bases not matched to a gene. CDR3 protein: CASSLRRDSSLGYTF. In DNA form, the CDR3 reads TGTGCCAGCAGCCTCCGCCGGGACAGCTCCTTGGGCTACACCTTC.

This chain uses TRBV27 with TRBJ2-6; 8 bases match TRBD1. The length of the CDR3 is 15 residues. V dropped 5 bases and J dropped 2; count of bases not matched to a gene: 2. CDR1 is MNHEY, CDR2 SMNVEV, per germline (reference sequence). The CDR3 coding sequence is TGTGCCAGCAGTAAACAGGGGGCTGGGGCCAACGTCCTGACTTTC. Translating gives CASSKQGAGANVLTF.

The rearrangement links TRBV30 to TRBJ2-1, with D perhaps matching TRBD2 (7 bases). Trimming left V 3 bases short and J 6 bases short, with 9 bases between. The CDR3 runs 12 residues. Germline values: CDR1 GTSNPN, CDR2 SVGIG (reference sequence). The CDR3 sequence: CAWRGGPNEQFF. The DNA for the CDR3 is TGTGCCTGGAGGGGGGGGCCCAATGAGCAGTTCTTC. The full variable domain, completed using reference TRBV30 and TRBJ2-1, is SQTIHQWPATLVQPVGSPLSLECTVEGTSNPNLYWYRQAAGRGLQLLFYSVGIGQISSEVPQNLSASRPQDRQFILSSKKLLLSDSGFYLCAWRGGPNEQFFGPGTRLTVL.

The chain combines TRBV29-1 with TRBJ2-2; TRBD2 matches 11 bases. The CDR3 consists of 16 residues. The germline gives CDR1 SQVTM, CDR2 ANQGSEA. The J segment lost 7 bases and the V segment lost 5 bases, leaving 12 bases of the junction unmatched. This CDR3 reads CSVLGLAADYHGELFF. CDR3 sequence (DNA): TGCAGCGTTTTGGGACTAGCGGCAGATTATCACGGGGAGCTGTTTTTT.

The gene calls are TRBV7-2 and TRBJ1-2; 10 positions match TRBD1. The germline CDR1 and CDR2 sequences are SGHTA and FQGNSA. The V and J ends lost 5 bases and 8 bases, in that order; junction bases with no gene match: 5. The length of the CDR3 is 13 residues. The CDR3 reads CASSPDRGEGYTF. CDR3 DNA sequence: TGTGCCAGCAGCCCGGACAGGGGGGAAGGCTACACCTTC.

The chain recombines TRBV30 with TRBJ2-3; TRBD2 agrees at 9 bases. Unmatched junction bases numbered 8, after V lost 5 bases and J lost 5 bases. CDR1 is GTSNPN, CDR2 SVGIG, per germline (reference sequence). The CDR3 is 14 residues long. In DNA, the CDR3 is TGTGCCTGGGTCCGGCGGGGGGGCGGAGATACGCAGTATTTT. Translation gives CAWVRRGGGDTQYF.

The V and J genes are TRBV19 and TRBJ2-5; D is possibly TRBD1 or TRBD2 (5 bases each). This CDR3 spans 15 amino acids. V was pared by 0 bases and J by 5 bases, with 13 bases between. In germline, CDR1 is LNHDA, CDR2 SQIVND (reference sequence). The CDR3, as DNA: TGTGCCAGTAGTATAGATTCGGGGCGACTGGAGACCCAGTACTTC. Amino acids: CASSIDSGRLETQYF.

The rearrangement joins TRBV5-6 to TRBJ1-2, with D possibly matching TRBD1 (6 bases). V lost 4 bases to trimming and J lost 8 bases, with 12 bases between them. This CDR3 comprises 12 residues. Germline CDR1 reads SGHDT; CDR2 reads YYEEEE. The DNA for the CDR3 is TGTGCCAGCAGCCAACAGGGTAGGGGCTACACCTTC. This codes for CASSQQGRGYTF.

The rearrangement uses TRBV7-3 and TRBJ2-1; tentative D call: TRBD2 (6 bases). This CDR3 contains 14 residues. Trimming left V 0 bases short and J 8 bases short, with 11 bases between. From germline, CDR1 is SGHTA and CDR2 FQGTGA. The CDR3 nucleotides are TGTGCCAGCAGCTTAACCTCGCGGGGTCATGAGCAGTTCTTC. Translation gives CASSLTSRGHEQFF.

This clone was counted a few times. This chain joins TRBV7-2 and TRBJ1-4; 8 bases align to TRBD1. The CDR3 runs to 15 residues. CDR1 is SGHTA, CDR2 FQGNSA, per germline. V trimming: 5 bases; J trimming: 7 bases; junction bases outside the gene matches: 9. The CDR3 bases are TGTGCCAGCAGCCTCGCCGGGACAGGTTTTGAAAAACTGTTTTTT. Translation: CASSLAGTGFEKLFF. Variable domain in full (rest from reference TRBV7-2 and TRBJ1-4): GAGVSQSPSNKVTEKGKDVELRCDPISGHTALYWYRQSLGQGLEFLIYFQGNSAPDKSGLPSDRFSAERTGGSVSTLTIQRTQQEDSAVYLCASSLAGTGFEKLFFGSGTQLSVL.

The V and J genes are TRBV6-5 and TRBJ2-1; TRBD2 matches 8 bases. Germline V gene lookup returns CDR1 MNHEY and CDR2 SVGAGI. The CDR3 extends over 14 amino acids. With V trimmed by 5 bases and J by 2 bases, 2 bases remained unmatched. This CDR3 reads CASSLREAYNEQFF. CDR3 DNA sequence: TGTGCCAGCAGTCTGCGGGAGGCCTACAATGAGCAGTTCTTC.

This chain joins TRBV7-2 and TRBJ2-7; perhaps TRBD2 as D (7 bases). V lost 1 base and J lost 2, with 9 bases in between. CDR1 and CDR2 (germline): SGHTA, FQGNSA. The CDR3 is 14 amino acids. The CDR3 DNA reads TGTGCCAGCAGCTTAGAGGGGGGGGCCTACGAGCAGTACTTC. It codes for CASSLEGGAYEQYF.

The gene calls are TRBV19 and TRBJ2-3; D not resolved. Trimming cost V 7 bases and J 0 bases, with 14 bases left between them. CDR1 and CDR2 from the germline V gene are LNHDA and SQIVND (reference sequence). The CDR3 has 15 residues. CDR3 sequence (DNA): TGTGCCAGTAACCCGGACGGCACTAGCACAGATACGCAGTATTTT. This translates into CASNPDGTSTDTQYF.

This sequence joins TRBV5-4 and TRBJ1-1; weak D call: TRBD1 (6 bases). This CDR3 has 15 residues. Germline V gene data show CDR1 as SGHNT and CDR2 as YYREEE (reference sequence). V was clipped by 5 bases and J by 3 bases, with 17 bases between them. The CDR3 reads CASSFFSGQHTEAFF. Written as DNA, the CDR3 is TGTGCCAGCAGTTTTTTCTCGGGACAACACACTGAAGCTTTCTTT. Complete variable domain (other parts from reference TRBV5-4 and TRBJ1-1): ETGVTQSPTHLIKTRGQQVTLRCSSQSGHNTVSWYQQALGQGPQFIFQYYREEENGRGNFPPRFSGLQFPNYSSELNVNALELDDSALYLCASSFFSGQHTEAFFGQGTRLTVV.

The chain couples TRBV15 to TRBJ2-1, with D perhaps matching TRBD2 (5 bases). The CDR3 totals 16 residues. Trimming left V 1 base short and J 3 bases short, with 13 bases between. From germline, CDR1 is LNHNV and CDR2 YYDKDF (reference sequence). The CDR3 protein is CATSRGLIRDYNEQFF. CDR3 bases: TGTGCCACCAGCAGAGGCTTAATCCGGGACTACAATGAGCAGTTCTTC.

This clone was seen once. The rearrangement links TRBV6-5 to TRBJ2-3; weak D call: TRBD2 (6 bases). CDR3 length: 14 amino acids. Germline V gives CDR1 MNHEY, CDR2 SVGAGI. V lost 6 bases and J 0 bases, leaving 10 bases between the germline ends. Here the CDR3 DNA reads TGTGCCAGCAGCTCGGGACTGAGCACAGATACGCAGTATTTT. It yields the protein CASSSGLSTDTQYF.

For this clone: Other nucleotide sequences from this sample produce the same CDR3. V and J are TRBV7-3 and TRBJ1-1; weak D call: TRBD1 (5 bases). V lost 2 bases, J lost 2 bases, and 9 bases lay in between. Germline V gene sequence: CDR1 SGHTA, CDR2 FQGTGA. This CDR3 comprises 14 residues. The CDR3 nucleotides are TGTGCCAGCAGCTTACTGGGGGGAAACACTGAAGCTTTCTTT. This gives the protein CASSLLGGNTEAFF.